Presented here are 29 T cell receptor beta chains from one specimen sequenced in a study of long-term antiretroviral therapy in people with HIV. Version v3.0 of the immunoSEQ assay was performed at survey level. Assay: immunoSEQ multiplex PCR; the TCRdb copy retains only in-frame clones and omits some. This table has tens of thousands of clones, about 90% appearing once. Sequenced material: unsorted PBMCs, taken 2 years after starting antiretroviral therapy. The receptors shown here come from a middle-aged man with HIV.

V gene TRBV6-1 combines with J gene TRBJ1-1; TRBD1 matches at 8 bases. V dropped 1 base and J dropped 3; count of bases not matched to a gene: 13. The CDR3 extends over 18 amino acids. In germline, CDR1 is MNHNS, CDR2 SASEGT. The CDR3: CASSEVYDRGSPYTEAFF. The CDR3 nucleotides read TGTGCCAGCAGTGAAGTCTACGACAGGGGAAGTCCCTACACTGAAGCTTTCTTT.

The rearrangement uses TRBV29-1 and TRBJ2-2; 11 bases agree with TRBD1. The CDR3 spans 13 residues. Germline V lookup: CDR1 SQVTM, CDR2 ANQGSEA. With V trimmed by 7 bases and J by 5 bases, 3 bases remained unmatched. CDR3 protein: CSADRGLTGELFF. The CDR3 DNA is TGCAGCGCGGACAGGGGGCTGACCGGGGAGCTGTTTTTT.

This chain connects TRBV9 to TRBJ1-2; the D gene is possibly TRBD1 (5 bases). The V gene's germline CDR1 is SGDLS and CDR2 YYNGEE. This CDR3 region has 18 residues. The V gene lost 0 bases and the J gene lost 3 bases, with 21 bases spanning the gap. The CDR3 DNA reads TGTGCCAGCAGCGTAGCTACCAAAGGGGCAGGAGGGGACTATGGCTACACCTTC. This encodes CASSVATKGAGGDYGYTF.

The J gene is TRBJ2-1, the V gene TRBV6-1; 10 bases line up with TRBD2. This CDR3 comprises 15 residues. Germline CDR1 reads MNHNS; CDR2 reads SASEGT. Trimming took 3 bases from V and 4 from J; bases not matched to a gene: 3. In DNA, the CDR3 is TGTGCCAGCAGTGACCAGCGGGGGGGTTACAATGAGCAGTTCTTC. Translation gives CASSDQRGGYNEQFF.

In this sample, this clone turned up once. The chain couples TRBV10-3 to TRBJ1-1; D ambiguous. Germline V gene lookup returns CDR1 ENHRY and CDR2 SYGVKD. V lost 10 bases to trimming and J lost 0 bases, with 15 bases between them. The CDR3 length is 14 residues. The CDR3 reads CATKSPGLNTEAFF. DNA for the CDR3: TGTGCCACCAAATCCCCGGGGTTGAACACTGAAGCTTTCTTT.

This clone has more than one count but fewer than ten. V and J are TRBV7-9 and TRBJ2-2, with 8 bases lining up with TRBD2. CDR1 and CDR2 from the germline V gene are SEHNR and FQNEAQ (reference sequence). This CDR3 is built from 14 residues. V gave up 4 bases and J gave up 7 bases; unmatched junction bases: 5. CDR3 loop: CASSSGLDHGELFF. The CDR3 nucleotides read TGTGCCAGCAGCTCGGGACTAGACCACGGGGAGCTGTTTTTT.

CDR3 loop: CASSPLGTGGPYNEQFF. CDR3 nucleotide sequence: TGTGCCAGCAGTCCGCTAGGGACAGGGGGCCCCTACAATGAGCAGTTCTTC. The chain links TRBV28 to TRBJ2-1; TRBD1 matches 12 bases. CDR3 length equals 17 residues. CDR1 is MDHEN, CDR2 SYDVKM, per germline. J gave up 2 bases and V 5 bases, and 7 bases lay outside the gene matches.

The chain combines TRBV25-1 with TRBJ2-7, with 10 bases aligning to TRBD1. Germline loops: CDR1 MGHDK, CDR2 SYGVNS. This CDR3 contains 14 residues. V lost 6 bases to trimming and J lost 5 bases; unmatched junction nucleotides: 7. CDR3 bases: TGTGCCAGCAGCCGGGACAGGGGAGGGGACGAGCAGTACTTC. It translates to CASSRDRGGDEQYF.

The chain carries TRBV5-1 and TRBJ2-2; D is perhaps TRBD1 (6 bases). This CDR3 is built from 16 residues. Per germline, CDR1 SGHRS and CDR2 YFSETQ. Trimming stripped 7 bases from V and 1 base from J, with 17 bases between. The CDR3 region is CASGPRGRGNTGELFF. CDR3 sequence (DNA): TGCGCCAGCGGACCCAGGGGCAGAGGGAACACCGGGGAGCTGTTTTTT. The entire variable domain, with the rest obtained from reference TRBV5-1 and TRBJ2-2, is as follows: KAGVTQTPRYLIKTRGQQVTLSCSPISGHRSVSWYQQTPGQGLQFLFEYFSETQRNKGNFPGRFSGRQFSNSRSEMNVSTLELGDSALYLCASGPRGRGNTGELFFGEGSRLTVL.

V and J are TRBV30 and TRBJ1-1; D is perhaps TRBD1 (6 bases). V lost 0 bases and J 8 bases, leaving 10 bases between the germline ends. CDR3 length equals 12 residues. Germline CDR1 is GTSNPN and CDR2 is SVGIG (reference sequence). The CDR3 DNA sequence: TGTGCCTGGAGTGTAAGGACAGAGGAAGCTTTCTTT. Amino acids: CAWSVRTEEAFF.

This chain connects TRBV5-6 to TRBJ1-2; 8 bases line up with TRBD1. CDR1 and CDR2 from the germline V gene are SGHDT and YYEEEE. V shed 0 bases, J shed 8 bases, and the junction held 3 bases outside the gene matches. The CDR3 is 13 amino acids. CDR3 bases: TGTGCCAGCAGCTTGGCCAGGGGGCTCGGCTACACCTTC. This translates into CASSLARGLGYTF.

The rearrangement joins TRBV18 to TRBJ2-1, with D possibly TRBD1 on 6 matching bases. V was shortened by 4 bases and J by 5 bases, with 15 bases between the two germline ends. The CDR3 runs to 15 residues. Per the germline V gene, CDR1 is KGHSH and CDR2 is LQKENI. CDR3 amino acids: CASSQPAGVNNEQFF. The DNA for the CDR3 is TGTGCCAGCTCACAACCGGCAGGGGTTAACAATGAGCAGTTCTTC.

The chain recombines TRBV6-5 with TRBJ2-1; 10 bases are shared with TRBD1. CDR3 length: 16 residues. V lost 1 base to trimming and J lost 1 base; unmatched junction nucleotides: 1. Per the germline V gene, CDR1 is MNHEY and CDR2 is SVGAGI. For the CDR3, the DNA is TGTGCCAGCAGTTACTGGGACAGGGGTTCCTACAATGAGCAGTTCTTC. This sequence encodes CASSYWDRGSYNEQFF.

J is TRBJ2-1 and V is TRBV29-1, with a tentative D call TRBD2 (5 bases). The CDR3 is 16 residues long. From germline, CDR1 is SQVTM and CDR2 ANQGSEA. V lost 5 bases and J 0 bases, leaving 17 bases between the germline ends. The CDR3 spells CSVNFRTVSSYNEQFF. CDR3 nucleotides: TGCAGCGTTAATTTTAGGACTGTTAGCTCCTACAATGAGCAGTTCTTC.

This rearrangement joins TRBV5-1 to TRBJ1-1; no definite D call. Germline CDR1 reads SGHRS; CDR2 reads YFSETQ. The CDR3 consists of 15 residues. Trimming took off 2 bases at V and 0 bases at J, with 11 bases between the two ends. For the CDR3, the DNA is TGCGCCAGCAGCTTAACAGATCCAATGAACACTGAAGCTTTCTTT. Residues: CASSLTDPMNTEAFF.

The chain employs TRBV30 and TRBJ2-5, with D uncertain. With 2 bases removed from V and 5 bases from J, the gap between germline ends came to 9 bases. CDR1 and CDR2 from the germline V gene are GTSNPN and SVGIG (reference sequence). This CDR3 region has 12 residues. For the CDR3, the DNA is TGTGCCTGGAGTCGATTGGGCGAGACCCAGTACTTC. Its translation: CAWSRLGETQYF.

The chain combines TRBV11-3 with TRBJ2-1; TRBD2 agrees at 8 bases. Germline CDR1 is SGHNT and CDR2 is YENEEA. After removal of 3 bases from V and 7 bases from J, the junction contained 5 bases not matched to a gene. CDR3 length equals 14 residues. CDR3 sequence (DNA): TGTGCCAGCAGCTTGGCGGGAGGAAGGAATGAGCAGTTCTTC. It yields the protein CASSLAGGRNEQFF.

The chain carries TRBV5-4 and TRBJ1-3, with a tentative D call TRBD1 (5 bases). The CDR3 extends over 15 amino acids. V was cut by 0 bases and J by 4 bases, with 11 bases left in between. Germline CDR1 is SGHNT and CDR2 is YYREEE (reference sequence). The DNA of the CDR3 is TGTGCCAGCAGCTTGGCCGGGGCTCAGGGAAACACCATATATTTT. It encodes CASSLAGAQGNTIYF.

V usage is TRBV12-2 and J usage is TRBJ1-4. TRBV12-2 is given as a pseudogene. The CDR3 extends over 14 amino acids. The CDR3 loop reads CASRLGDGNEKLFF. CDR3 sequence (DNA): TGTGCAAGTCGCTTAGGGGATGGGAATGAAAAACTGTTTTTT.

The V and J genes are TRBV9 and TRBJ1-4, with 10 bases matching TRBD1. CDR3 length: 15 residues. V was pared by 4 bases and J by 8 bases, with 8 bases of the junction left unmatched. The germline gives CDR1 SGDLS, CDR2 YYNGEE. CDR3 nucleotides: TGTGCCAGCAGCTCTCGGACAGGGGGAGGCGAAAAACTGTTTTTT. It yields the protein CASSSRTGGGEKLFF. The whole variable domain, filled in from reference TRBV9 and TRBJ1-4, reads DSGVTQTPKHLITATGQRVTLRCSPRSGDLSVYWYQQSLDQGLQFLIQYYNGEERAKGNILERFSAQQFPDLHSELNLSSLELGDSALYFCASSSRTGGGEKLFFGSGTQLSVL.

In its sample, this clone was seen once. V is TRBV27 and J is TRBJ2-3; possibly TRBD1 for D (6 bases). The CDR3 runs to 14 residues. V was trimmed by 6 bases and J by 4 bases, leaving 14 bases between them. Germline V gives CDR1 MNHEY, CDR2 SMNVEV (reference sequence). In DNA form, the CDR3 reads TGTGCCAGCAGCCTTGACAGGAACGCAGATACGCAGTATTTT. The encoded protein is CASSLDRNADTQYF.

This sequence joins TRBV7-2 and TRBJ2-1; D perhaps matches TRBD1 (6 bases). Germline CDR1 reads SGHTA; CDR2 reads FQGNSA. There are 14 residues in the CDR3. Trimming cost V 2 bases and J 9 bases, with 14 bases left between them. DNA of the CDR3: TGTGCCAGCAGCTTATCAACAGGGACGGCTGAGCAGTTCTTC. This encodes CASSLSTGTAEQFF.

This rearrangement joins TRBV19 to TRBJ1-1; TRBD1 agrees at 7 bases. Trimming at V came to 6 bases and at J to 4 bases, leaving 5 bases not matched to a gene. The germline CDR1 and CDR2 sequences are LNHDA and SQIVND (reference sequence). This CDR3 contains 13 residues. This CDR3 is CASRKAGGTEAFF. The CDR3 DNA reads TGTGCCAGTAGGAAGGCAGGGGGCACTGAAGCTTTCTTT.

This chain uses TRBV30 with TRBJ1-5; D is unresolved. V lost 1 base, J lost 1 base, and 5 bases lay in between. The CDR3 consists of 13 residues. The germline CDR1 and CDR2 sequences are GTSNPN and SVGIG (reference sequence). The CDR3 here is CAWSGRSNQPQHF. The CDR3 DNA reads TGTGCCTGGAGTGGGCGAAGCAATCAGCCCCAGCATTTT. Using reference TRBV30 and TRBJ1-5 for the parts outside the CDR3, the full variable domain is SQTIHQWPATLVQPVGSPLSLECTVEGTSNPNLYWYRQAAGRGLQLLFYSVGIGQISSEVPQNLSASRPQDRQFILSSKKLLLSDSGFYLCAWSGRSNQPQHFGDGTRLSIL.

The CDR3 region is CASSYLGQGGNEQYF. The DNA of the CDR3 is TGTGCCAGCAGTTACTTGGGACAGGGGGGAAACGAGCAGTACTTC. The chain is built from TRBV6-6 and TRBJ2-7, with TRBD1 matching over 11 bases. The CDR3 contains 15 residues. V was pared by 1 base and J by 5 bases, with 4 bases of the junction left unmatched. Germline CDR1 MNHNY, CDR2 SVGAGI (reference sequence).

J is TRBJ2-2 and V is TRBV10-1; D might be TRBD1 or TRBD2, each matching 5 bases. The CDR3 is 13 residues long. Germline values: CDR1 WNHNN, CDR2 SYGVQD (reference sequence). Trimming stripped 2 bases from V and 6 bases from J, with 7 bases between. CDR3: CASSETGPGELFF. The CDR3 DNA sequence: TGCGCCAGCAGTGAGACGGGACCCGGGGAGCTGTTTTTT.

The chain's CDR3 is CASSSQAWSSYEQYF. DNA for the CDR3: TGTGCCAGCAGTTCACAGGCCTGGTCCTCCTACGAGCAGTACTTC. The gene calls are TRBV27 and TRBJ2-7, with D possibly TRBD1 on 5 matching bases. Trimming took 4 bases from V and 0 from J, leaving 13 bases between them. Germline CDR1 MNHEY, CDR2 SMNVEV (reference sequence). CDR3 length: 15 amino acids.

The gene calls are TRBV7-3 and TRBJ2-2; D is possibly TRBD2 (6 bases). The ends were cut back, 1 base at V and 4 bases at J, with 10 bases in the middle. CDR1 SGHTA and CDR2 FQGTGA come from the germline V gene. The CDR3 runs 15 residues. CDR3 in amino acids: CASSLRQGGTGELFF. In nucleotides, the CDR3 is TGTGCCAGCAGCTTAAGGCAGGGAGGCACCGGGGAGCTGTTTTTT.

The CDR3 is CASSSQPGGQGPKNIQYF. For the CDR3, the DNA is TGTGCCAGCAGCTCACAACCGGGGGGACAGGGGCCTAAAAACATTCAGTACTTC. The chain combines TRBV7-2 with TRBJ2-4; TRBD1 matches at 10 bases. Per the germline V gene, CDR1 is SGHTA and CDR2 is FQGNSA. The CDR3 consists of 18 residues. With V trimmed by 4 bases and J by 4 bases, 13 bases remained unmatched.